This TCR beta chain was found in a study of T cells after posttransplantation cyclophosphamide. Note on this clone: The antigen is not known.

Study-wide findings and caveats: Tissue-infiltrating T cells from skin or gut overlapped little with blood T cells. Later blood repertoires were often dominated by clones from the donor CD8+ memory compartment. After PTCy, TRB diversity resembled that of CNI/methotrexate controls.

Only in-frame clones appear in the TCRdb table, and some are missing; sequencing was by immunoSEQ multiplex PCR. The sample shows 30,000 to 40,000 clones, about 90% of them seen only once. The CDR3 totals 17 residues. The TCR sequence derives from a woman in her forties with a blood cancer, CMV-positive, and with a related stem cell donor. The chain carries TRBV21-1 and TRBJ1-5; TRBD1, the table's D call, was not compared with the DNA. TRBV21-1 is a pseudogene. Sequencing used PBMCs. The CDR3 DNA is TGTGCCAGCAGCATTTGTCCACAGGGGGATTTTAATCAGCCCCAGCATTTT. It encodes CASSICPQGDFNQPQHF.